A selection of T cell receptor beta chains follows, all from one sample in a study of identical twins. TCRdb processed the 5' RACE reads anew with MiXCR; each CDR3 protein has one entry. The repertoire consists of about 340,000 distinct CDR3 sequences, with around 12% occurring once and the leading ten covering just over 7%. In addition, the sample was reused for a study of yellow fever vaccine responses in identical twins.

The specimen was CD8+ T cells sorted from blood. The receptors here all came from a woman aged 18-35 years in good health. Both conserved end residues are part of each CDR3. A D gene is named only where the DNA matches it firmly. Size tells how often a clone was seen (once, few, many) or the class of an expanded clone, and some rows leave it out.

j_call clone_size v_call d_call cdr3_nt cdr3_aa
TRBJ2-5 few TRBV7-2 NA TGTGCCAGCAGTCACTTAGGTCTAGCCGGAGAGGGCCAGTACTTC CASSHLGLAGEGQYF
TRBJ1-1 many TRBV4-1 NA TGCGCCAGCAGCCTTACAGGGATGAACACTGAAGCTTTCTTT CASSLTGMNTEAFF
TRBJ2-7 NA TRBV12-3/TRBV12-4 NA TGTGCCAGCAGTTTAGCGCTAACCTACGAGCAGTACTTC CASSLALTYEQYF
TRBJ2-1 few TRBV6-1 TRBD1 TGTGCCAGCAGGGGACAGGTCAATGAGCAGTTCTTC CASRGQVNEQFF
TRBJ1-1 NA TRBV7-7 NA TGTGCCAGCAGCCCCACCACTGAGGGCACTGAAGCTTTCTTT CASSPTTEGTEAFF
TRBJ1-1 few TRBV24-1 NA TGTGCCACCAGTGATTCAGGGGTCGGGACTGAAGCTTTCTTT CATSDSGVGTEAFF
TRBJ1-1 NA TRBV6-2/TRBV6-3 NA TGTGCCAGCAGGGGAGGCACCAGATCGAACACTGAAGCTTTCTTT CASRGGTRSNTEAFF
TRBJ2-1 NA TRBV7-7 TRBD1 TGTGCCAGCTCACCCCGGGACAGAGGCGATGAGCAGTTCTTC CASSPRDRGDEQFF
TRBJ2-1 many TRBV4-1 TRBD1 TGCGCCAGCAGCCAAAGGCTGGGGGACAGGGGGCATGAGCAGTTCTTC CASSQRLGDRGHEQFF
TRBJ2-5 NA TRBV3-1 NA TGTGCCAGCAGCCTAGTAAATTGGGAGCGGGTCCAAGAGACCCAGTACTTC CASSLVNWERVQETQYF
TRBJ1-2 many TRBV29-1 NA TGCAGCGTTGAGGGGCAGGGAGCGTTCTATGGCTACACCTTC CSVEGQGAFYGYTF
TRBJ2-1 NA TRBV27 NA TGTGCCAGCAGTTTATTAGGCAGGGTTAGGGATGAGCAGTTCTTC CASSLLGRVRDEQFF
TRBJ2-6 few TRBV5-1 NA TGCGCCAGCAGCTTGGATTACGCTTCTGGGGCCAACGTCCTGACTTTC CASSLDYASGANVLTF
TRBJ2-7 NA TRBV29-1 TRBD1 TGCAGCGTTGGGGACAGGGAACTCTACGAGCAGTACTTC CSVGDRELYEQYF
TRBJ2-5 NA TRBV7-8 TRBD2 TGTGCCAGCAGCTTAGAACGTTGGGCGGGAGGGCTACAAGAGACCCAGTACTTC CASSLERWAGGLQETQYF
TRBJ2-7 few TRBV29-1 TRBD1 TGCAGCGTTGAAATAGGACAGGGCTACGAGCAGTACTTC CSVEIGQGYEQYF
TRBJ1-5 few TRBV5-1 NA TGCGCCAGCAGCTTGGCGGGGGAACCCAATCAGCCCCAGCATTTT CASSLAGEPNQPQHF
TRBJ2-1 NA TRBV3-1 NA TGTGCCAGCAGCCAAGGGCGGACCTCATACAATGAGCAGTTCTTC CASSQGRTSYNEQFF
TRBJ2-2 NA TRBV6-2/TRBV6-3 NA TGTGCCAGCAGTTACTCGCCGGGACTCCTTGACACCGGGGAGCTGTTTTTT CASSYSPGLLDTGELFF
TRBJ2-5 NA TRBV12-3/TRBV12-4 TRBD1 TGTGCCAGCAGCCCGACAGGGAATGGAGAGACCCAGTACTTC CASSPTGNGETQYF
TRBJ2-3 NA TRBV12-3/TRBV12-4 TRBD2 TGTGCCAGCAGCCCTACGGGGGGGGCCGTGAATACGCAGTATTTT CASSPTGGAVNTQYF
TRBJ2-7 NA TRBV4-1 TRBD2 TGCGCCAGCAGCCAAACGACTAGCTCGAGAGGCACCTACGAGCAGTACTTC CASSQTTSSRGTYEQYF
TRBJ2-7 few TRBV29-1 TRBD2 TGCAGCGTTGTACTCAGCGGGACCAGCTACGAGCAGTACTTC CSVVLSGTSYEQYF
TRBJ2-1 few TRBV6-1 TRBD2 TGTGCCAGCCGGGAGGATGACTCGCGAAATGAGCAGTTCTTC CASREDDSRNEQFF
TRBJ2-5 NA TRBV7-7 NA TGTGCCAGCAGCGGACTAGGAGACAGGGAGACCCAGTACTTC CASSGLGDRETQYF
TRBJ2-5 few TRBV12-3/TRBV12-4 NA TGTGCCAGCAGTTTGTGGGCAGAACAAGAGACCCAGTACTTC CASSLWAEQETQYF
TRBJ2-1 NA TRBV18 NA TGTGCCAGCTCACCATCCGGTCGGATCAATGAGCAGTTCTTC CASSPSGRINEQFF
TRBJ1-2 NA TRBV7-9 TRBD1 TGTGCCAGCAGCAAAACAGGACAGGAAGAGTTTCGAAACTATGGCTACACCTTC CASSKTGQEEFRNYGYTF
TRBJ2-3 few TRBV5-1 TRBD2 TGCGCCAGCAGCTTGGTGGAGGCGGGGGGACATCCCTCTGTCACAGATACGCAGTATTTT CASSLVEAGGHPSVTDTQYF
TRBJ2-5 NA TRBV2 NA TGTGCCAGCAGGGCGCAGGTCCAACCCCGGAGGGGAGAGACCCAGTACTTC CASRAQVQPRRGETQYF
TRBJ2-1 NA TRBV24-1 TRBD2 TGTGCCACCAGTGACCGATTCGGGACTAGCGGGTACAATGAGCAGTTCTTC CATSDRFGTSGYNEQFF
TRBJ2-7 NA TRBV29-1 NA TGCAGCGTCAAACCGGGACAAGCCTACGAGCAGTACTTC CSVKPGQAYEQYF
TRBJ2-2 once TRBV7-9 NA TGTGCCAGCAGCTTGTCAACGGCGGGCACCGGGGAGCTGTTTTTT CASSLSTAGTGELFF
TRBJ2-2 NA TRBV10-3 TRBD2 TGTGCCATCAGTGACCCACTAGCGGGGGGGCGATCCGGGGAGCTGTTTTTT CAISDPLAGGRSGELFF
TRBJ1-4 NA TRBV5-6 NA TGTGCCAGCAGCTTGGCAGGTGGTGCAACTAATGAAAAACTGTTTTTT CASSLAGGATNEKLFF
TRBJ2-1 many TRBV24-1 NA TGTGCCACCAGTGATCAATGGACAGAAAGCAATGAGCAGTTCTTC CATSDQWTESNEQFF
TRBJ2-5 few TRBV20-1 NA TGCAGTGCCGCAGGTCAAGGAGAGACCCAGTACTTC CSAAGQGETQYF
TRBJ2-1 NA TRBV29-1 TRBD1 TGCAGCGTTGATGGGGACAGCTACAATGAGCAGTTCTTC CSVDGDSYNEQFF
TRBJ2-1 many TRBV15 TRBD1 TGTGCCACCAGCATACAGGGGGAATACAATGAGCAGTTCTTC CATSIQGEYNEQFF
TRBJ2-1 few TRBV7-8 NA TGTGCCAGCAGCTTAAGGGTGTACAACTATCCCGAGCAGTTCTTC CASSLRVYNYPEQFF
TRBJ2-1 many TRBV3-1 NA TGTGCCAGCAGTTCTTTGGCGGGCGCTTACAATGAGCAGTTCTTC CASSSLAGAYNEQFF
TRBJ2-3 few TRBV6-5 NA TGTGCCAGCAGTTACAAGGGAGACACAGATACGCAGTATTTT CASSYKGDTDTQYF
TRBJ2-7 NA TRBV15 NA TGTGCCACCAGCAGAGATCTGGGAGACTACGAGCAGTACTTC CATSRDLGDYEQYF
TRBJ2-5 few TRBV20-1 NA TGCAGTGCTAGATTGGGTAGATTGGATGTGGAGACCCAGTACTTC CSARLGRLDVETQYF
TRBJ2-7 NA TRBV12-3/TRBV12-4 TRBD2 TGTGCCAGCAGCTCCGGGACTAAAATTGTCGAGCAGTACTTC CASSSGTKIVEQYF
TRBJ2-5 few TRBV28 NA TGTGCCAGCGGGAGATTACAAGAGACCCAGTACTTC CASGRLQETQYF
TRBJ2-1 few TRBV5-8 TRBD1 TGTGCCAGCAGTTTTCGGGACAGGGGAAGTGAGGAGCAGTTCTTC CASSFRDRGSEEQFF
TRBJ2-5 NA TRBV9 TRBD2 TGTGCCAGCAGCGTAGAGGAGGGGAGGGGAGAGACCCAGTACTTC CASSVEEGRGETQYF
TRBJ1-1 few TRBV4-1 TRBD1 TGCGCCAGCAGCCCCCGGGACAGGGGCACTGAAGCTTTCTTT CASSPRDRGTEAFF
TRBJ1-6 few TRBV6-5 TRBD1 TGTGCCAGCAGTTACTCAACAACGGGACAGGGGAATTCACCCCTCCACTTT CASSYSTTGQGNSPLHF
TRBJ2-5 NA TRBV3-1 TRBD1 TGTGCCAGCAGCGGTTTAGGGACAGGGGACAAAGAGACCCAGTACTTC CASSGLGTGDKETQYF